One and the same sample provided the 2 T cell receptor beta chains below, sequenced in a study of response to subunit inactivated influenza vaccine. TCRdb recomputed calls from the RT-PCR reads with MiXCR, one row per CDR3 protein. Among 500,000 or so distinct CDR3 sequences listed, more than 15% were seen once. This specimen was CD4+ T cells sorted from PBMCs, taken about 24 months after vaccination. The receptor set was obtained from a man between 50 and 69 years old who received an inactivated influenza vaccine.

The chain joins TRBV25-1 to TRBJ2-7; 11 nucleotides align to TRBD2. The CDR3 has 15 amino acids. Germline V CDR1 and CDR2: MGHDK, SYGVNS. Unmatched junction bases numbered 10, after V lost 5 bases and J lost 7 bases. CDR3 DNA: TGTGCCAGCAGTATTAGCGGGAGGGCCTCTTGGGAGCAGTACTTC. Amino acid sequence: CASSISGRASWEQYF.

This sequence joins TRBV7-8 and TRBJ2-7, with 12 bases matching TRBD2. Germline assignment: CDR1 SGHVS and CDR2 FQNEAQ. Trimming took 3 bases from V and 1 from J; bases not matched to a gene: 4. The CDR3 spans 16 residues. The CDR3 is CASSFWTSGASYEQYF. CDR3 coding DNA: TGTGCCAGCAGCTTTTGGACTAGCGGGGCGTCCTACGAGCAGTACTTC. Together with reference TRBV7-8 and TRBJ2-7, the CDR3 gives the full variable domain: GAGVSQSPRYKVAKRGQDVALRCDPISGHVSLFWYQQALGQGPEFLTYFQNEAQLDKSGLPSDRFFAERPEGSVSTLKIQRTQQEDSAVYLCASSFWTSGASYEQYFGPGTRLTVT.